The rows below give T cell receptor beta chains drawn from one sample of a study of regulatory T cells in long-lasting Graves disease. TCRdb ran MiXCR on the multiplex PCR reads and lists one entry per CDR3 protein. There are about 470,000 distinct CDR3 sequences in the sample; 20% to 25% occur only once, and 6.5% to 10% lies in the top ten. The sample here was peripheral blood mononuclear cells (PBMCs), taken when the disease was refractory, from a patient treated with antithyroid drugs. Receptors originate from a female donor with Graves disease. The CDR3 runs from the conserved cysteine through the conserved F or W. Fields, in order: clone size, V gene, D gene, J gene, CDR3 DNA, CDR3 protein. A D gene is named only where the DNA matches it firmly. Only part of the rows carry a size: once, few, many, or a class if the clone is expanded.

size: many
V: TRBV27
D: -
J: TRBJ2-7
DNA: TGTGCCAGCGCGCTCCGGGACGGCCCCTCTTCAGGCGTTCATGAGCAGTACTTC
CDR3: CASALRDGPSSGVHEQYF

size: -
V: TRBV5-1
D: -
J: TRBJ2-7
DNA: TGCGCCAGCAGCTTCACCGGACTAACCTACGAGCAGTACTTC
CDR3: CASSFTGLTYEQYF

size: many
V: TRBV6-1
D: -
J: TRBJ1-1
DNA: TGTGCCAGCAGTGATCTAGGAATCACTGAAGCTTTCTTT
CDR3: CASSDLGITEAFF

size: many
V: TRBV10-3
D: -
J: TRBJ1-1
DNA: TGTGCCATCAGTGAAAGGTCGGACAGTAACGCTGAAGCTTTCTTT
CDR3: CAISERSDSNAEAFF

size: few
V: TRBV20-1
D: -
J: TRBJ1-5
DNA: TGCAGTGCTAGGTGGGGACTAGGGGATCAGCCCCAGCATTTT
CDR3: CSARWGLGDQPQHF

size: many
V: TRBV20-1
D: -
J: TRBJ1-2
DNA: TGCAGTGCTAGAGCACAGGGAGCGAGTGGCTACACCTTC
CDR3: CSARAQGASGYTF

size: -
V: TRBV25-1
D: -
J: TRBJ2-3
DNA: TGTGCCAGCAGTGAATTGGCACTATCTAGCACAGATACGCAGTATTTT
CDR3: CASSELALSSTDTQYF

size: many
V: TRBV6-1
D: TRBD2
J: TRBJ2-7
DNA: TGTGCCAGCAGTGAACCCCTAGCGGGGGCCTACGAGCAGTACTTC
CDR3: CASSEPLAGAYEQYF

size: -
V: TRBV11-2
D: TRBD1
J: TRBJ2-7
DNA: TGTGTCAGCAGGGGCCTTGGGACAGGGAACCATAGGACTTCCTACGAGCAGTACTTC
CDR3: CVSRGLGTGNHRTSYEQYF

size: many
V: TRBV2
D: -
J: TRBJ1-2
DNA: TGTGCCAGCAGTGAAGATGGGGGGGGCAGTTGGCAATATGGCTACACCTTC
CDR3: CASSEDGGGSWQYGYTF

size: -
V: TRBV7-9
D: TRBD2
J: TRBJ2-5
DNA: TGTGCCAGCAGTTCTGGATGGATGGGGGGGGAGACCCAGTACTTC
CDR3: CASSSGWMGGETQYF

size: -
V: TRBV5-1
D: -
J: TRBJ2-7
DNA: TGCGCCAGCAGCTTGGTCGCCGGATCCGTGGGGGAGCAGTACTTC
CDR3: CASSLVAGSVGEQYF

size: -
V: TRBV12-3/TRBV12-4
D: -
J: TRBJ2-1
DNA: TGTGCCAGCAGTTCCTTACTAGAGGGGTGGGACAATGAGCAGTTCTTC
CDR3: CASSSLLEGWDNEQFF

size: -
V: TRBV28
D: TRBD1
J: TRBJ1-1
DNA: TGTGCCAGCACCACAGGACAGGACACTGAAGCTTTCTTT
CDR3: CASTTGQDTEAFF

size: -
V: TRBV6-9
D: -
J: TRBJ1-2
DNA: TGTGCCAGCAGTTACCCCACTGGCTACACCTTC
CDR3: CASSYPTGYTF

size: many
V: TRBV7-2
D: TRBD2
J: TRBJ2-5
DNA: TGTGCCAGCAGCACCCCGGGACTAGCGGACCAAGAGACCCAGTACTTC
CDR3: CASSTPGLADQETQYF

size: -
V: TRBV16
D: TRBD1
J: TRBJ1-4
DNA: TGTGCCAGCAGCCAATCGTGGGACAGGGGGCGCTTGGGAAAACTGTTTTTT
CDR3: CASSQSWDRGRLGKLFF

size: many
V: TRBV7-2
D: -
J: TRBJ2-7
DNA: TGTGCCAGCAGCTTAGCAATCGGATACGAGCAGTACTTC
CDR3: CASSLAIGYEQYF

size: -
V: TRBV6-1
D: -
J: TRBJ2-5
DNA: TGTGCCAGCAAATGGCCGGGGGAAGAGACCCAGTACTTC
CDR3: CASKWPGEETQYF

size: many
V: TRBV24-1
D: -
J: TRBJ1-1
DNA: TGTGCCACCAGTGGTATTGCCGGGGGCGCTGAAGCTTTCTTT
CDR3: CATSGIAGGAEAFF

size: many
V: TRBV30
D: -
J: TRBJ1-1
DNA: TGTGCCTGGAGTACCATGCAGGCGGGTAACACTGAAGCTTTCTTT
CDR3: CAWSTMQAGNTEAFF

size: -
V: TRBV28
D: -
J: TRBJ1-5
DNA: TGTGCCAGCAGTTTAATAGGGTCGGGGCCCCAGCATTTT
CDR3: CASSLIGSGPQHF

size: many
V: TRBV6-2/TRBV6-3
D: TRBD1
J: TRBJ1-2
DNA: TGTGCCAGCAGCTACGGACAGGTCGGCTATGGCTACACCTTC
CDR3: CASSYGQVGYGYTF

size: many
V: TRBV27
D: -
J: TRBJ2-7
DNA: TGTGCCAGCAGTTTATCGGGGAAATCGGATGGTGAGCAGTACTTC
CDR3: CASSLSGKSDGEQYF

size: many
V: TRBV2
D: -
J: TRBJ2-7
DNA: TGTGCCACCCTTGGGGGCAGTGAGTCCTACGAGCAGTACTTC
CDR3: CATLGGSESYEQYF

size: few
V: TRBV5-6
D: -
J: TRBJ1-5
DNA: TGTGCCAGCAGCTTGAGTCGCTGGGATCAGCCCCAGCATTTT
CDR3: CASSLSRWDQPQHF

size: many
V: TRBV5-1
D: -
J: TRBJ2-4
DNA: TGCGCCAGCAGCTTGACAGGGCGTAAGGAAAACATTCAGTACTTC
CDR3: CASSLTGRKENIQYF

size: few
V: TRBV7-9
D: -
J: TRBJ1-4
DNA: TGTGCCAGCAGCTCCGGGAATAATGAAAAACTGTTTTTT
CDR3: CASSSGNNEKLFF

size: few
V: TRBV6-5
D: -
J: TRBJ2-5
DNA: TGTGCCAGCAGTTACAGAAAAGGGGAAGAGACCCAGTACTTC
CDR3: CASSYRKGEETQYF

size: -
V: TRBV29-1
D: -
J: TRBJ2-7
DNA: TGCAGCGTTGAACCCTCGTACGAGCAGTACTTC
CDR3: CSVEPSYEQYF

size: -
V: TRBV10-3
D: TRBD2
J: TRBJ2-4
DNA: TGTGCCATCAGTGAAGGTACGGGAGGGCCCATAAACATTCAGTACTTC
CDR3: CAISEGTGGPINIQYF